This entry features one T cell receptor beta chain sequence. These data belong to a study of blood T cell repertoires in COVID-19. At the level of the study: The cDNA or gDNA used as material had been derived from T cells, B-cell-depleted T cells, or PBMCs.

Using immunoSEQ multiplex PCR, the repertoire was profiled, and TCRdb retains in-frame clones only, with some absent. The data contain about 87,000 clones, around 75% of them seen just once; the ten biggest clones take up 15% to 20%. The clonotype comes from an elderly woman with active or convalescent COVID-19. Sequencing input: peripheral blood.

DNA for the CDR3: TGTGCCAGCAGCCCGTGGGGTAGCGGGAGGGAGGAGTCAGATACGCAGTATTTT. This sequence encodes CASSPWGSGREESDTQYF. V and J are TRBV9 and TRBJ2-3; TRBD2 matches 11 bases. The CDR3 runs to 18 residues. CDR1 and CDR2 (germline): SGDLS, YYNGEE. V lost 4 bases to trimming and J lost 4 bases; unmatched junction nucleotides: 14. Looking up the rest from reference TRBV9 and TRBJ2-3 gives the full variable domain: DSGVTQTPKHLITATGQRVTLRCSPRSGDLSVYWYQQSLDQGLQFLIQYYNGEERAKGNILERFSAQQFPDLHSELNLSSLELGDSALYFCASSPWGSGREESDTQYFGPGTRLTVL.